This T cell receptor beta chain was sequenced during a study of post-analysis software for immune sequencing data (dated by TCRdb to about 2015). Regarding the research as a whole: Recorded disease courses included relapsing-remitting, secondary progressive and progressive-relapsing multiple sclerosis, with some patients lacking subtype annotation. A subset of samples was prepared in parallel using single-end sample barcoding, then pooled and co-amplified after Illumina adapter ligation. The patient repertoires were compared against 11 previously published healthy control repertoires obtained from donors aged 6 to 25 years.

The CDR3 sequence holds 13 residues, the cysteine and phenylalanine included. The entry retains the CDR3 DNA only, 39 bases that are in frame from base 1. At the junction V is shortened by 0 bases and J by 11 bases, with 13 bases in between. The germline V gene encodes CDR1 SEHNR and CDR2 FQNEAQ (reference sequence). Overall study outcomes, separate from this receptor: Compared with controls, multiple sclerosis patients had significantly lower normalized Chao1 diversity, a finding suggesting substantial peripheral T-cell clonal expansion. Patients showed significantly higher frequencies than controls for a handful of TRBV segments, among them TRBV5-6, TRBV5-1 and TRBV20-1. When samples were clustered directly using the F measure, samples prepared in the same batch co-clustered strongly, which prompted a batch-effect correction. The multiple sclerosis patient group was slightly younger than the control group.

To demonstrate the VDJtools post-analysis software, TCR beta repertoires were profiled from the peripheral blood of roughly 12 young patients with multiple sclerosis. The multiple sclerosis patients were children and adolescents ranging in age from about 6 to 17 years. Libraries came from PCR. The sequencing machine was an Illumina HiSeq 2500. To reduce PCR and sequencing biases, unique molecular identifiers were built into the TCR beta cDNA libraries. Roughly 500,000 cDNA molecules were obtained per 1 to 10 million input T cells, so each molecule approximated one T cell. Patient libraries were prepared and sequenced with the same protocol used for the earlier healthy control dataset. Within a given batch, samples were prepared together, multiplexed and sequenced on the same HiSeq lane. The study's processing was this. Raw barcoded reads were processed with MIGEC, and single-read molecular identifier groups were discarded before consensus assembly and CDR3 extraction. VDJtools was used for post-analysis of the clonotype tables, and diversity was normalized by down-sampling every dataset to the size of the smallest sample. In repertoire overlap clustering, CDR3 amino acid sequences, but not nucleotide sequences, were matched to correct batch-related cross-sample contamination. TCRdb took the public reads, trimmed them with fastp at Q25, ran MiXCR for clone calling and kept in-frame beta chains. Rows are unified per CDR3 protein, each entry keeping the most common DNA and genes. TCRdb assigned the V and J calls; the authors' analysis was not used. This sample lists about 770,000 distinct CDR3 sequences; around 42% were detected once. The ten largest make up roughly 5% of the sample.

Worth noting for this clonotype: Its antigen is not yet known. Per-base quality was not reported, and no clone a single base away is much larger than it.

Source material: blood. The clonotype comes from a girl between 10 and 17 years old with multiple sclerosis. The chain is made from TRBV7-9 and TRBJ2-5; no D segment can be confidently identified. The encoded CDR3 is CASSLAAPSEQYF. The nucleotide sequence reads as follows: TGTGCCAGCAGCTTAGCGGCCCCCTCGGAGCAGTACTTC. Reference TRBV7-9 and TRBJ2-5 proteins supply the regions before and after the CDR3; the full variable domain is: DTGVSQNPRHKITKRGQNVTFRCDPISEHNRLYWYRQTLGQGPEFLTYFQNEAQLEKSRLLSDRFSAERPKGSFSTLEIQRTEQGDSAMYLCASSLAAPSEQYFGPGTRLLVL.